This entry concerns a single T cell receptor (beta chain). Its antigen is undetermined. The data were taken from a study of T cell clonotyping in hematopoietic cell transplantation. Study-wide results and caveats: Graft donor and pretransplant recipient Inverse Simpson Index values predicted broader posttransplant TCR diversity. At the given depth, recipient repertoires were over 95% de novo clonotypes. Recipient TCR diversity dropped after transplant; expanded clonotypes rose from day 30 to 180.

Profiling relied on immunoSEQ multiplex PCR, and the TCRdb table lists in-frame clones only, not all of them. The profile covers 10,000 to 15,000 clones, with roughly 90% appearing a single time and 6% to 8% taken by the ten largest. Per the germline V gene, CDR1 is MDHEN and CDR2 is SYDVKM. The CDR3 consists of 13 residues. Trimming left V 4 bases short and J 3 bases short, with 9 bases between. Blood collection times were about day -28 and days 30, 100, 180 posttransplant. Source: PBMCs, taken 100 days after allogeneic stem cell transplant. This chain joins TRBV28 and TRBJ1-1; TRBD1 is a possible D gene (6 bases). This TCR derives from a female patient aged 50-65 years who had an allogeneic stem cell transplant from an unrelated donor, so the T cells may come from the graft donor. Some clones in this sample may be carry-over from other donors' samples. The CDR3 DNA sequence: TGTGCCAGCAGTTCGACAGGATACACTGAAGCTTTCTTT. It codes for CASSSTGYTEAFF.